A selection of T cell receptor beta chains follows, all from one sample in a study of spatial heterogeneity in lung cancer. One entry per CDR3 protein results from TCRdb running MiXCR on the 5' RACE reads. The top ten hold around 5.5% of the sample, which has some 22,000 distinct CDR3 sequences, around 5.1% seen once. Sequences were derived from PBMCs, sampled at surgery. The receptors originated from a male donor with early-stage non-small cell lung cancer. Each CDR3 is given with its conserved first and last residue. A D gene is named only where the DNA matches it firmly. Only part of the rows carry a size: once, few, many, or a class if the clone is expanded.

13	-	TRBV27	-	TRBJ2-5	CASRATGGQTQYF	TGTGCCAGCAGAGCGACAGGAGGTCAGACCCAGTACTTC
12	many	TRBV3-1	-	TRBJ1-2	CASSQAVYGYTF	TGTGCCAGCAGCCAAGCTGTCTATGGCTACACCTTC
14	many	TRBV5-1	TRBD2	TRBJ2-1	CASSQTSGDNEQFF	TGCGCCAGCAGCCAGACTAGCGGGGACAATGAGCAGTTCTTC
17	many	TRBV5-5	-	TRBJ1-5	CASSLAPGGQRNQPQHF	TGTGCCAGCAGCTTGGCACCTGGAGGCCAGCGCAATCAGCCCCAGCATTTT
13	-	TRBV28	-	TRBJ1-6	CASTFRGDSPLHF	TGTGCCAGCACCTTTCGGGGGGACTCACCCCTCCACTTT
20	many	TRBV27	TRBD1	TRBJ2-7	CASSATGTGWGRATPREQYF	TGTGCCAGCAGTGCCACCGGGACAGGGTGGGGCAGGGCGACCCCGCGCGAGCAGTACTTC
16	many	TRBV14	TRBD1	TRBJ2-5	CASSLLTGTLQETQYF	TGTGCCAGCAGCCTTCTGACAGGGACCCTCCAAGAGACCCAGTACTTC
15	many	TRBV4-2	-	TRBJ1-3	CASSQEGGSGNTIYF	TGTGCCAGCAGCCAAGAAGGGGGCTCTGGAAACACCATATATTTT
15	many	TRBV12-3/TRBV12-4	-	TRBJ2-3	CASSPSTGSTDTQYF	TGTGCCAGCAGTCCGTCGACAGGATCCACAGATACGCAGTATTTT
15	many	TRBV7-2	-	TRBJ1-5	CASSLDTGTARPQHF	TGTGCCAGCAGCTTAGATACAGGGACCGCTCGACCCCAGCATTTT
12	many	TRBV7-8	-	TRBJ2-5	CASSLEPETQYF	TGTGCCAGCAGCTTGGAACCGGAGACCCAGTACTTC
13	-	TRBV5-6	-	TRBJ1-2	CASSLGERYGYTF	TGTGCCAGCAGCTTGGGGGAGCGCTATGGCTACACCTTC
13	many	TRBV18	-	TRBJ1-1	CASSPQGVPEAFF	TGTGCCAGCTCACCACAGGGGGTCCCTGAAGCTTTCTTT
14	many	TRBV12-3/TRBV12-4	-	TRBJ2-5	CASSSAERGETQYF	TGTGCCAGCAGTTCAGCTGAAAGGGGTGAGACCCAGTACTTC
15	many	TRBV27	-	TRBJ1-5	CASSLSRGANQPQHF	TGTGCCAGCAGTTTAAGCAGGGGTGCTAATCAGCCCCAGCATTTT
12	many	TRBV11-2	-	TRBJ1-1	CASSSTFLEAFF	TGTGCCAGCAGCTCTACGTTTCTCGAGGCTTTCTTT
19	many	TRBV7-2	TRBD1	TRBJ1-6	CASSTRSGQGSSYNSPLHF	TGTGCCAGCAGCACGAGAAGCGGACAGGGGAGCTCCTATAATTCACCCCTCCACTTT
15	many	TRBV7-2	-	TRBJ2-2	CASSLQPTNTGELFF	TGTGCCAGCAGCTTACAACCAACGAACACCGGGGAGCTGTTTTTT
17	many	TRBV28	-	TRBJ1-5	CASSARLGHQANQPQHF	TGTGCCAGCAGTGCCCGCCTGGGACACCAAGCCAATCAGCCCCAGCATTTT
13	many	TRBV29-1	-	TRBJ1-1	CSVERGMNTEAFF	TGCAGCGTTGAGCGAGGAATGAACACTGAAGCTTTCTTT
16	many	TRBV9	-	TRBJ2-1	CASSVRGTESYNEQFF	TGTGCCAGCAGCGTAAGGGGAACAGAGTCCTACAATGAGCAGTTCTTC
14	many	TRBV7-2	TRBD1	TRBJ1-2	CASSLAGQVHGYTF	TGTGCCAGCAGCTTAGCTGGACAGGTTCATGGCTACACCTTC
15	many	TRBV6-1	-	TRBJ1-5	CASSANRDSNQPQHF	TGTGCCAGCAGTGCTAACCGGGACAGCAATCAGCCCCAGCATTTT
17	medium-sized	TRBV12-3/TRBV12-4	TRBD1	TRBJ1-6	CASSPRARGGLDSPLHF	TGTGCCAGCAGTCCCAGGGCCAGGGGGGGGCTTGATTCACCCCTCCACTTT
13	many	TRBV18	TRBD1	TRBJ2-4	CASSPGTGGLQYF	TGTGCCAGCTCACCGGGGACAGGGGGGCTTCAGTACTTC
16	many	TRBV4-2	TRBD2	TRBJ2-3	CASSQGDSGERATQYF	TGTGCCAGCAGCCAAGGGGATAGCGGGGAGCGAGCTACGCAGTATTTT
13	many	TRBV6-5	-	TRBJ1-6	CASSRATGSPLHF	TGTGCCAGCAGCCGGGCCACCGGCTCACCCCTCCACTTT
10	many	TRBV11-3	-	TRBJ2-3	CARPKDTQYF	TGTGCCAGACCAAAAGATACGCAGTATTTT
15	many	TRBV7-3	TRBD1	TRBJ2-3	CASSPKTGLTDTQYF	TGTGCCAGCAGCCCGAAGACAGGGCTTACAGATACGCAGTATTTT
15	many	TRBV12-3/TRBV12-4	TRBD2	TRBJ2-1	CASSSSLAGVNEQFF	TGTGCCAGCAGTTCCTCCCTAGCGGGAGTGAATGAGCAGTTCTTC
13	many	TRBV6-5	-	TRBJ1-1	CASRYNMNTEAFF	TGTGCCAGCAGGTATAACATGAACACTGAAGCTTTCTTT
16	many	TRBV28	-	TRBJ2-2	CASTRGGGGATGELFF	TGTGCCAGCACCCGAGGGGGCGGAGGGGCCACCGGGGAGCTGTTTTTT
14	many	TRBV20-1	-	TRBJ2-3	CSVVLRGRTDTQYF	TGCAGTGTCGTCTTGCGGGGCCGCACAGATACGCAGTATTTT
16	many	TRBV5-1	TRBD1	TRBJ2-1	CASSTYDRGLVDEQFF	TGCGCCAGCAGCACCTACGACAGGGGGCTTGTCGATGAGCAGTTCTTC
14	few	TRBV2	TRBD1	TRBJ1-6	CASHGQGSNSPLHF	TGTGCCAGCCATGGACAGGGATCGAATTCACCCCTCCACTTT
13	many	TRBV3-1	-	TRBJ1-1	CASSRTRNTEAFF	TGTGCCAGCAGCCGGACAAGGAACACTGAAGCTTTCTTT
15	many	TRBV5-1	-	TRBJ2-3	CASSRVDDQSDTQYF	TGCGCCAGCAGCAGGGTGGACGATCAATCAGATACGCAGTATTTT
17	many	TRBV4-2	-	TRBJ2-1	CASSQGSGGGVYNEQFF	TGTGCCAGCAGCCAAGGGAGTGGTGGCGGGGTCTACAATGAGCAGTTCTTC
18	many	TRBV14	TRBD2	TRBJ2-1	CASSQDRILAGGPNEQFF	TGTGCCAGCAGCCAGGACCGCATACTAGCGGGAGGGCCGAATGAGCAGTTCTTC
18	many	TRBV5-5	-	TRBJ2-2	CASSLRFGGFANTGELFF	TGTGCCAGCAGCTTGAGGTTTGGTGGGTTCGCGAACACCGGGGAGCTGTTTTTT
19	-	TRBV4-1	-	TRBJ1-5	CASSQRGSYPGMGNQPQHF	TGCGCCAGCAGCCAGAGAGGGTCATACCCGGGGATGGGCAATCAGCCCCAGCATTTT
16	many	TRBV20-1	-	TRBJ1-3	CSARESRTPSGNTIYF	TGCAGTGCTAGGGAGAGTAGGACTCCCTCTGGAAACACCATATATTTT
14	many	TRBV24-1	-	TRBJ2-6	CATSRGSGANVLTF	TGTGCCACCAGCCGAGGCTCTGGGGCCAACGTCCTGACTTTC
18	many	TRBV6-2/TRBV6-3	TRBD1	TRBJ2-6	CASSWGQGPLSGANVLTF	TGTGCCAGCAGTTGGGGACAGGGCCCCCTCTCTGGGGCCAACGTCCTGACTTTC
14	few	TRBV7-2	-	TRBJ2-7	CASSLGGNAYEQYF	TGTGCCAGCAGCTTAGGTGGTAATGCTTACGAGCAGTACTTC
12	many	TRBV28	-	TRBJ1-2	CASSPYLGGYTF	TGTGCCAGCAGCCCCTACCTCGGTGGCTACACCTTC
14	many	TRBV27	-	TRBJ2-7	CASKPVGGPYEQYF	TGTGCCAGCAAACCTGTGGGGGGCCCATACGAGCAGTACTTC
16	-	TRBV27	-	TRBJ1-6	CASSLNQGSYNSPLHF	TGTGCCAGCAGTCTAAATCAGGGTTCCTATAATTCACCCCTCCACTTT
16	many	TRBV5-6	TRBD1	TRBJ2-3	CASSLQGPERADTQYF	TGTGCCAGCAGCCTACAGGGGCCGGAACGCGCAGATACGCAGTATTTT
12	many	TRBV28	-	TRBJ1-1	CASSLGQGKAFF	TGTGCCAGCAGTTTAGGGCAGGGGAAAGCTTTCTTT
15	many	TRBV20-1	-	TRBJ2-2	CSAPRLAGVAGELFF	TGCAGTGCTCCTCGACTAGCAGGGGTAGCCGGGGAGCTGTTTTTT
13	many	TRBV7-9	TRBD2	TRBJ2-1	CASSSGLAGEQFF	TGTGCCAGCAGCTCCGGACTAGCGGGGGAGCAGTTCTTC
13	few	TRBV19	-	TRBJ1-4	CASNRQLNEKLFF	TGTGCCAGTAATCGCCAACTTAATGAAAAACTGTTTTTT
18	few	TRBV5-1	-	TRBJ2-1	CASSLRGSRTRSYNEQFF	TGCGCCAGCAGCTTGAGGGGGTCTAGGACCCGCTCCTACAATGAGCAGTTCTTC
12	many	TRBV28	-	TRBJ2-2	CASSFSGLELFF	TGTGCCAGCAGTTTCTCCGGCCTCGAGCTGTTTTTT
16	many	TRBV27	-	TRBJ2-1	CASSPARDGSYNEQFF	TGTGCCAGCAGTCCCGCCAGAGACGGATCGTACAATGAGCAGTTCTTC
15	many	TRBV27	TRBD1	TRBJ2-5	CASSSGQGHQETQYF	TGTGCCAGCAGTTCGGGACAGGGTCACCAAGAGACCCAGTACTTC
15	-	TRBV4-2	-	TRBJ2-7	CASSQWGLLTYEQYF	TGTGCCAGCAGCCAGTGGGGACTCTTAACCTACGAGCAGTACTTC
15	many	TRBV7-2	TRBD1	TRBJ1-1	CASSSNRQGGTEAFF	TGTGCCAGCAGCTCAAATAGACAGGGCGGCACTGAAGCTTTCTTT